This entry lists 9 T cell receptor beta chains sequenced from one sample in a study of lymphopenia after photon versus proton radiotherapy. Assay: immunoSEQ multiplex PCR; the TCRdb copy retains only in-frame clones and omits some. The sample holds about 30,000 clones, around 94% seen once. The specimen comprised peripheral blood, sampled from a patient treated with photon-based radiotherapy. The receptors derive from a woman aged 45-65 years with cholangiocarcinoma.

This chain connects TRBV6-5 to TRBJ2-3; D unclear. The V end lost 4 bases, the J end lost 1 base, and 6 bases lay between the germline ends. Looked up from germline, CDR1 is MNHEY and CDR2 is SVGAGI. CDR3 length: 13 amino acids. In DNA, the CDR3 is TGTGCCAGCAGTTCTGAGGGCACAGATACGCAGTATTTT. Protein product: CASSSEGTDTQYF.

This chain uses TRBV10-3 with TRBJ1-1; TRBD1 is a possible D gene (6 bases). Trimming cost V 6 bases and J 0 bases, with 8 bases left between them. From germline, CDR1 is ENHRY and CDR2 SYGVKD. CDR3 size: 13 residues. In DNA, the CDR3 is TGTGCCATCAGGGGACACTTGAACACTGAAGCTTTCTTT. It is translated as CAIRGHLNTEAFF.

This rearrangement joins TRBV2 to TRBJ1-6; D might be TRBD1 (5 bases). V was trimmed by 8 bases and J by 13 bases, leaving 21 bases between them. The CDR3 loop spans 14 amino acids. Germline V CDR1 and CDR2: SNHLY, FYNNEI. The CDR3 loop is CASSDSFGTKPLHF. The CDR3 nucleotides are TGTGCCAGCTCAGACAGCTTCGGTACTAAGCCCCTCCACTTT.

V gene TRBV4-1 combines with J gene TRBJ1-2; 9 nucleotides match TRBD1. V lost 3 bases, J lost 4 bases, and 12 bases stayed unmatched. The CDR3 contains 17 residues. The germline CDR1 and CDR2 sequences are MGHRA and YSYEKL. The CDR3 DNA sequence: TGCGCCAGCAGCCAGGAGGGACAGGGAGGGTGGCTCTATGGCTACACCTTC. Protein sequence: CASSQEGQGGWLYGYTF.

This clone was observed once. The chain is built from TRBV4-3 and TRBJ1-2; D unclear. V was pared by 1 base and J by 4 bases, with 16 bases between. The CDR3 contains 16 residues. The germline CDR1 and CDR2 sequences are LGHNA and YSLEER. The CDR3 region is CASSQGGAASLYGYTF. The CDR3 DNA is TGCGCCAGCAGCCAAGGGGGAGCAGCCTCCCTCTATGGCTACACCTTC.

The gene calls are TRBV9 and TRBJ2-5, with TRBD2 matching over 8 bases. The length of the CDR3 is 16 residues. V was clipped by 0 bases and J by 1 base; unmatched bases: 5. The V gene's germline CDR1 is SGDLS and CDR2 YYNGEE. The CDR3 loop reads CASSVAGGSTQETQYF. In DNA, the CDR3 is TGTGCCAGCAGCGTAGCGGGGGGGAGCACCCAAGAGACCCAGTACTTC.

CDR3 region: CASSPLGGGDTEAFF. The CDR3 DNA sequence: TGTGCCAGCTCACCCCTGGGGGGAGGGGACACTGAAGCTTTCTTT. The chain is built from TRBV18 and TRBJ1-1, with D possibly TRBD1 on 5 matching bases. The V gene's germline CDR1 is KGHSH and CDR2 LQKENI. CDR3 length: 15 residues. Trimming removed 3 bases at V and 3 bases at J, with 14 bases between. Variable domain in full (rest from reference TRBV18 and TRBJ1-1): NAGVMQNPRHLVRRRGQEARLRCSPMKGHSHVYWYRQLPEEGLKFMVYLQKENIIDESGMPKERFSAEFPKEGPSILRIQQVVRGDSAAYFCASSPLGGGDTEAFFGQGTRLTVV.

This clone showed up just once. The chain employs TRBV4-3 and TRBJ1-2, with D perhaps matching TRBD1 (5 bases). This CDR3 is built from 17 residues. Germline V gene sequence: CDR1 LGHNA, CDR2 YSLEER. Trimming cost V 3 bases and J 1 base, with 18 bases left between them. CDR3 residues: CASSHSGRAEFNYGYTF. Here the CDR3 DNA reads TGCGCCAGCAGCCACTCCGGCAGGGCAGAATTTAACTATGGCTACACCTTC.

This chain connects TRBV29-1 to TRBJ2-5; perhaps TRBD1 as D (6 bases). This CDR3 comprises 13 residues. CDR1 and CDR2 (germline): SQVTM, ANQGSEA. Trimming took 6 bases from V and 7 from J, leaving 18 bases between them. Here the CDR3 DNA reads TGCAGCGTCCATACAAGGACAGTAGGGACCCAGTACTTC. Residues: CSVHTRTVGTQYF.